These 14 T cell receptor beta chains were sequenced from one sample in a study of blood T cell repertoires in COVID-19. TCRdb's copy holds only in-frame clones and misses some; the assay was immunoSEQ multiplex PCR. This sample has around 300,000 clones, with about nine tenths found just once. Sequenced input: PBMCs or T cells enriched from blood (not recorded which). The receptor set was obtained from a woman in her thirties or forties who had recovered from COVID-19.

The chain links TRBV9 to TRBJ2-5; 9 bases are a match to TRBD2. The CDR3 covers 15 residues. CDR1 and CDR2 (germline): SGDLS, YYNGEE. After removal of 1 base from V and 5 bases from J, the junction contained 6 bases not matched to a gene. CDR3 region: CASSVRGRAGETQYF. The DNA of the CDR3 is TGTGCCAGCAGCGTACGCGGGAGGGCCGGGGAGACCCAGTACTTC.

This clone occurred once. V is TRBV7-8 and J is TRBJ1-2; D remains unclear. This CDR3 comprises 14 residues. Germline V gives CDR1 SGHVS, CDR2 FQNEAQ. Trimming pared 5 bases from V and 4 bases from J, leaving 14 bases between. Here the CDR3 DNA reads TGTGCCAGCAGCCGAGAGAGGGCATCCTATGGCTACACCTTC. Translation gives CASSRERASYGYTF.

The rearrangement joins TRBV3-1 (or the pseudogene TRBV3-2) to TRBJ2-1; D may be TRBD1 (6 bases). The germline V and J ends were trimmed by 4 bases and 8 bases, with 12 bases remaining between them. Germline V gives CDR1 LGHDT, CDR2 YNNKEL (reference sequence). The CDR3 runs 13 residues. CDR3 region: CASSRPQGDEQFF. In DNA, the CDR3 is TGTGCCAGCAGCCGCCCACAGGGAGATGAGCAGTTCTTC.

The V gene is TRBV3-1 (or the pseudogene TRBV3-2), the J gene TRBJ1-5; the D gene is possibly TRBD1 (5 bases). V lost 1 base, J lost 4 bases, and 8 bases lay in between. Germline V gene lookup returns CDR1 LGHDT and CDR2 YNNKEL (reference sequence). This CDR3 spans 14 amino acids. CDR3 in amino acids: CASSQARANQPQHF. The DNA of the CDR3 is TGTGCCAGCAGCCAAGCCAGGGCTAATCAGCCCCAGCATTTT.

V gene TRBV7-3 combines with J gene TRBJ1-1; the D gene is possibly TRBD1 (5 bases). From germline, CDR1 is SGHTA and CDR2 FQGTGA. V lost 0 bases, J lost 6 bases, and 17 bases lay in between. The CDR3 is made up of 16 amino acids. The CDR3 region is CASSLTGGREVSEAFF. The CDR3, as DNA: TGTGCCAGCAGCTTAACGGGCGGCAGGGAGGTCTCTGAAGCTTTCTTT.

The genes are TRBV6-9 and TRBJ1-2, with TRBD1 matching over 8 bases. This CDR3 is built from 16 residues. Trimming cost V 2 bases and J 2 bases; bases outside gene matches: 7. Germline CDR1 MNHGY, CDR2 SVAAGI. This chain's CDR3 is CASSYRQGASNYGYTF. The CDR3 DNA reads TGTGCCAGCAGTTATAGGCAGGGGGCTTCCAACTATGGCTACACCTTC.

V usage is TRBV5-1 and J usage is TRBJ2-5; D is unclear. Germline CDR1 SGHRS, CDR2 YFSETQ. Between the trimmed V and J ends, which lost 2 bases and 1 base, there was a span of 6 bases. The CDR3 runs 13 residues. In DNA form, the CDR3 reads TGCGCCAGCAGCTTCTCTCCCCAAGAGACCCAGTACTTC. Amino acid sequence: CASSFSPQETQYF.

V is TRBV24-1 and J is TRBJ2-1, with TRBD2 matching over 10 bases. This CDR3 is 16 amino acids long. Germline values: CDR1 KGHDR, CDR2 SFDVKD. V shed 6 bases, J shed 6 bases, and the junction held 10 bases outside the gene matches. This CDR3 is CATSPSGAGGLNEQFF. The CDR3 DNA is TGTGCCACCAGTCCCTCGGGAGCGGGGGGGCTCAATGAGCAGTTCTTC.

This clone has only one observation. The chain links TRBV18 to TRBJ1-5, with 8 bases matching TRBD1. CDR1 and CDR2 from the germline V gene are KGHSH and LQKENI. V lost 6 bases to trimming and J lost 9 bases; unmatched junction nucleotides: 13. CDR3 size: 15 residues. CDR3 region: CASSEDREMWRPQHF. DNA of the CDR3: TGTGCCAGCTCCGAGGACAGGGAAATGTGGCGGCCCCAGCATTTT.

The J gene is TRBJ1-5, the V gene TRBV3-1 (or the pseudogene TRBV3-2); TRBD1 aligns across 11 bases. CDR3 length equals 16 residues. The V and J ends lost 5 bases and 5 bases, in that order; junction bases with no gene match: 8. Germline V lookup: CDR1 LGHDT, CDR2 YNNKEL (reference sequence). For the CDR3, the DNA is TGTGCCAGCAGCTCCGGGACAGGGGGATTTCATCAGCCCCAGCATTTT. Protein sequence: CASSSGTGGFHQPQHF.

This clone was seen a few times. This chain connects TRBV12-3 or TRBV12-4 to TRBJ1-2, with TRBD1 as a possible D gene (6 bases). Trimming shortened V by 3 bases and J by 9 bases, and 11 bases separated the two germline ends. There are 12 residues in the CDR3. The CDR3: CASSLTGRSYTF. DNA of the CDR3: TGTGCCAGCAGTTTGACAGGCCGAAGCTACACCTTC.

This rearrangement joins TRBV5-1 to TRBJ2-2, with 7 bases matching TRBD1. The germline V gene encodes CDR1 SGHRS and CDR2 YFSETQ. With V trimmed by 5 bases and J by 3 bases, 1 base remained unmatched. The CDR3 sequence is 13 residues long. CDR3 loop: CASRTGYTGELFF. The CDR3 coding sequence is TGCGCCAGCAGGACAGGGTACACCGGGGAGCTGTTTTTT.

This clone was recorded once. The chain has TRBV14 and TRBJ1-2; weak D call: TRBD1 (5 bases). The CDR3 sequence is 15 residues long. V lost 0 bases, J lost 2 bases, and 10 bases lay in between. Germline CDR1 and CDR2: SGHDN and FVKESK. CDR3 region: CASSQETVINYGYTF. Written as DNA, the CDR3 is TGTGCCAGCAGCCAAGAGACAGTTATAAACTATGGCTACACCTTC. Combining the CDR3 with reference TRBV14 and TRBJ1-2 gives the whole variable domain EAGVTQFPSHSVIEKGQTVTLRCDPISGHDNLYWYRRVMGKEIKFLLHFVKESKQDESGMPNNRFLAERTGGTYSTLKVQPAELEDSGVYFCASSQETVINYGYTFGSGTRLTVV.

The V call is TRBV2, the J call TRBJ2-7; a possible D gene is TRBD1 (5 bases). With 8 bases removed from V and 1 base from J, the gap between germline ends came to 15 bases. CDR1 is SNHLY, CDR2 FYNNEI, per germline. The CDR3 loop spans 14 amino acids. This CDR3 is CASLVINRSYEQYF. In DNA, the CDR3 is TGTGCCAGCTTAGTAATCAACAGGTCCTACGAGCAGTACTTC.